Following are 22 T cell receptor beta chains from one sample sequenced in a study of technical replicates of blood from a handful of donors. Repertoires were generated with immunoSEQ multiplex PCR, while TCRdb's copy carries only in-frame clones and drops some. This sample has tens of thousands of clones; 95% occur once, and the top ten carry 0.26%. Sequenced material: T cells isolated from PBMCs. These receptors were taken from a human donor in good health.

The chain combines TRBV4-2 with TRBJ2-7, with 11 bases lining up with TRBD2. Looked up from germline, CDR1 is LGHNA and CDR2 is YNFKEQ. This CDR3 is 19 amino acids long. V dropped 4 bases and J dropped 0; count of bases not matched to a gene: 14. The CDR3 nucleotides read TGTGCCAGCAGCCCCCAACCCGGGACTAGCGGCTTTCTCTCCTACGAGCAGTACTTC. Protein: CASSPQPGTSGFLSYEQYF.

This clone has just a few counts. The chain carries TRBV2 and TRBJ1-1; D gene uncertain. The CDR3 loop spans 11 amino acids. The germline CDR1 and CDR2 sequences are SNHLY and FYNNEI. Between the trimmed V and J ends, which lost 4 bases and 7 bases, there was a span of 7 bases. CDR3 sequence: CASSGTGEAFF. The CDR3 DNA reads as TGTGCCAGCAGTGGAACGGGTGAAGCTTTCTTT.

The chain's CDR3 is CASSERPGVVNEQYF. Here the CDR3 DNA reads TGTGCCAGCAGTGAACGTCCAGGGGTGGTAAACGAGCAGTACTTC. This chain connects TRBV25-1 to TRBJ2-7; D is perhaps TRBD1 (6 bases). Deletions cut 2 bases from V and 5 bases from J, with 16 bases between. The CDR3 sequence is 15 residues long. The germline V gene encodes CDR1 MGHDK and CDR2 SYGVNS.

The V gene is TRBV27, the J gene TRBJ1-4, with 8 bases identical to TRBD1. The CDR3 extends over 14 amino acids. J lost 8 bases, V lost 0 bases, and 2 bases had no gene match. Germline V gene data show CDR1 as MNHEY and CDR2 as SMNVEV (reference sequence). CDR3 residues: CASSLSDREEKLFF. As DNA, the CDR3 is TGTGCCAGCAGTTTATCGGACAGGGAAGAAAAACTGTTTTTT.

The CDR3 sequence is CASSSQGSGYTF. In DNA form, the CDR3 reads TGCGCCAGCAGTTCACAGGGTAGTGGCTACACCTTC. This rearrangement joins TRBV10-2 to TRBJ1-2; maybe TRBD1 (6 bases). This CDR3 region has 12 residues. The germline V gene encodes CDR1 WSHSY and CDR2 SAAADI. The V and J ends lost 5 bases and 7 bases respectively, with 11 bases between them.

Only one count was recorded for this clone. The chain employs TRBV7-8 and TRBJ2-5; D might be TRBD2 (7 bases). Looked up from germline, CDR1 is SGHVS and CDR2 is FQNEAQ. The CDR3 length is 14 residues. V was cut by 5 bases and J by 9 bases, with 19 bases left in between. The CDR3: CASSPLGGGRAQYF. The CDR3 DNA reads TGTGCCAGCAGCCCCCTTGGGGGGGGCAGGGCCCAGTACTTC.

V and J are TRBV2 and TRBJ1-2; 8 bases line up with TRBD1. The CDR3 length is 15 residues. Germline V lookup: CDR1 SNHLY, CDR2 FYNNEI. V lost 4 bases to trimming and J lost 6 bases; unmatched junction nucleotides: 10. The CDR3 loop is CASSGRRQGRNGYTF. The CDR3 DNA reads TGTGCCAGCAGTGGGAGGAGACAGGGGAGAAATGGCTACACCTTC.

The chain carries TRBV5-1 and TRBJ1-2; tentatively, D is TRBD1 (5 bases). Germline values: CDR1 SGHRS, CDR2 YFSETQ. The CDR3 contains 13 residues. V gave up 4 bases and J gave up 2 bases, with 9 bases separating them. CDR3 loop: CASSLDTNYGYTF. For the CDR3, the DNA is TGCGCCAGCAGCCTGGACACCAACTATGGCTACACCTTC.

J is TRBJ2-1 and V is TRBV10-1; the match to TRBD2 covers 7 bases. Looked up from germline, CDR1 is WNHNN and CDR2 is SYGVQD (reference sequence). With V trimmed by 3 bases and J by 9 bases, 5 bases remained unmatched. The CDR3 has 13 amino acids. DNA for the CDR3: TGCGCCAGCAGTGAATCCGGGAGGACTGAGCAGTTCTTC. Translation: CASSESGRTEQFF.

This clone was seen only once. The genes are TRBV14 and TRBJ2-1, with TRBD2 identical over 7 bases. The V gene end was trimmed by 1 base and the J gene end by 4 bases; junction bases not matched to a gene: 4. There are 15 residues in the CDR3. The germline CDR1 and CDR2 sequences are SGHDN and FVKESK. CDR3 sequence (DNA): TGTGCCAGCAGCCAAGGGGGGGGACTGTACAATGAGCAGTTCTTC. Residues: CASSQGGGLYNEQFF. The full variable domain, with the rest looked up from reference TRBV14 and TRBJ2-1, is EAGVTQFPSHSVIEKGQTVTLRCDPISGHDNLYWYRRVMGKEIKFLLHFVKESKQDESGMPNNRFLAERTGGTYSTLKVQPAELEDSGVYFCASSQGGGLYNEQFFGPGTRLTVL.

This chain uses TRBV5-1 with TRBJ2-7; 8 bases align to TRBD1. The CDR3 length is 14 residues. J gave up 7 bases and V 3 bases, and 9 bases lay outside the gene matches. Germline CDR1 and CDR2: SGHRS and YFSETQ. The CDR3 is CASSSRTGSGEQYF. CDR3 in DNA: TGCGCCAGCAGCTCCCGGACAGGGTCGGGGGAGCAGTACTTC. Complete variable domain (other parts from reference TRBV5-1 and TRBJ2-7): KAGVTQTPRYLIKTRGQQVTLSCSPISGHRSVSWYQQTPGQGLQFLFEYFSETQRNKGNFPGRFSGRQFSNSRSEMNVSTLELGDSALYLCASSSRTGSGEQYFGPGTRLTVT.

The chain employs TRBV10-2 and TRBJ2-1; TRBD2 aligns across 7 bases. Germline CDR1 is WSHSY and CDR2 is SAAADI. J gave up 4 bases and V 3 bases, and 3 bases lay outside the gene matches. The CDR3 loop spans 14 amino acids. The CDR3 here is CASSEGTKYNEQFF. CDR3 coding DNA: TGCGCCAGCAGTGAAGGGACTAAATACAATGAGCAGTTCTTC.

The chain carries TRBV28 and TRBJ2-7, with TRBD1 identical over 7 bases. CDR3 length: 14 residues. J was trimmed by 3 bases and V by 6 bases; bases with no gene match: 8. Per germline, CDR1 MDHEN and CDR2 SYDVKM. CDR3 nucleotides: TGTGCCAGCAGCACGGGGACAGAGAACTACGAGCAGTACTTC. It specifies CASSTGTENYEQYF.

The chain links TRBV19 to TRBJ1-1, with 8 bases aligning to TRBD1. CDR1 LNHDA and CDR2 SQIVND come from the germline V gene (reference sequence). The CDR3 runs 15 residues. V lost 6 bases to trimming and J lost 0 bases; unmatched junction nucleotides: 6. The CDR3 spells CASRPLGQVNTEAFF. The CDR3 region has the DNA TGTGCCAGTAGACCATTGGGACAGGTGAACACTGAAGCTTTCTTT.

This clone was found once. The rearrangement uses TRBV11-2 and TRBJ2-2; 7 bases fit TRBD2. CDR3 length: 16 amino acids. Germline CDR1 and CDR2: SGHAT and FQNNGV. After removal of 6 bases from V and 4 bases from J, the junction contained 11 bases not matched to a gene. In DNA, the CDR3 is TGTGCCAGCAGGCCCATTGACGGGAGGACCACCGGGGAGCTGTTTTTT. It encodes CASRPIDGRTTGELFF.

The CDR3: CASSPREGGSVGYTF. CDR3 DNA: TGTGCCAGCAGCCCCAGGGAGGGTGGATCTGTAGGCTACACCTTC. This sequence joins TRBV7-8 and TRBJ1-2; the D gene is possibly TRBD1 (5 bases). The CDR3 spans 15 residues. Trimming removed 5 bases from V and 8 bases from J, with 21 bases in between. The V gene's germline CDR1 is SGHVS and CDR2 FQNEAQ. Using reference TRBV7-8 and TRBJ1-2 for the parts outside the CDR3, the full variable domain is GAGVSQSPRYKVAKRGQDVALRCDPISGHVSLFWYQQALGQGPEFLTYFQNEAQLDKSGLPSDRFFAERPEGSVSTLKIQRTQQEDSAVYLCASSPREGGSVGYTFGSGTRLTVV.

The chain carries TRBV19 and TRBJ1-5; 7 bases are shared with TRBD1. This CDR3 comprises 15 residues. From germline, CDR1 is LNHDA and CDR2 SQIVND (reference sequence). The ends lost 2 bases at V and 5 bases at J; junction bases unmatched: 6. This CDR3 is CASSIPPGQYQPQHF. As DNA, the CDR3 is TGTGCCAGTAGTATACCTCCGGGACAGTATCAGCCCCAGCATTTT.

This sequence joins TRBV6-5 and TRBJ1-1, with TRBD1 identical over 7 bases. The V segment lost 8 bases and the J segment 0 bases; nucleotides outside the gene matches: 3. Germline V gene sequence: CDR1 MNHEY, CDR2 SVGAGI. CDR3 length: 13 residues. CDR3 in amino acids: CASLTGLNTEAFF. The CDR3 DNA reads TGTGCCAGCCTGACAGGGCTGAACACTGAAGCTTTCTTT.

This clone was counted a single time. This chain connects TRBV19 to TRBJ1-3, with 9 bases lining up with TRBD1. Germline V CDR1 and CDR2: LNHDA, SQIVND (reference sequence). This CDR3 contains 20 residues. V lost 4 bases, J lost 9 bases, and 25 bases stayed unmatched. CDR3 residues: CASSNGQRNLPRQGDLTIYF. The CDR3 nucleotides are TGTGCCAGTAGTAACGGCCAAAGAAATCTACCGAGACAGGGGGACCTCACCATATATTTT.

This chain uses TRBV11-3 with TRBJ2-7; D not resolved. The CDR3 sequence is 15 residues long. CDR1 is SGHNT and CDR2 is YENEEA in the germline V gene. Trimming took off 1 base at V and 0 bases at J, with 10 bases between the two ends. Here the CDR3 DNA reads TGTGCCAGCAGCTTAGGGGCAGAAACCTCCTACGAGCAGTACTTC. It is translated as CASSLGAETSYEQYF.

The CDR3 coding sequence is TGTGCCAGCAGTTACTACAGGAGCAATGAGCAGTTCTTC. Encoded protein: CASSYYRSNEQFF. The J gene is TRBJ2-1, the V gene TRBV6-5, with D perhaps matching TRBD1 (5 bases). The CDR3 totals 13 residues. Trimming stripped 1 base from V and 6 bases from J, with 7 bases between. Looked up from germline, CDR1 is MNHEY and CDR2 is SVGAGI.

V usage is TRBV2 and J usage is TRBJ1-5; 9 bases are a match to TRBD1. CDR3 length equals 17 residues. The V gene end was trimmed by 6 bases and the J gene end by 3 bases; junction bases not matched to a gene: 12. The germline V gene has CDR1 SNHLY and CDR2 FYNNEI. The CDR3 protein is CASSERTGVENNQPQHF. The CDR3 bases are TGTGCCAGCAGCGAAAGGACAGGGGTTGAGAACAATCAGCCCCAGCATTTT.